This passage covers 23 T cell receptor beta chains from one sample sequenced in a study of blood T cell repertoires in COVID-19. The table came from immunoSEQ multiplex PCR; TCRdb's copy has only in-frame clones and leaves some out. The sample shows about 150,000 clones, about 80% of them seen only once. Sequenced material: peripheral blood. All receptors come from a man between 65 and 85 years old with acute or convalescent COVID-19.

The CDR3 here is CASSYSRDTYEQYF. The CDR3 coding sequence is TGTGCCAGCAGTTACTCACGGGATACCTACGAGCAGTACTTC. The rearrangement uses TRBV6-5 and TRBJ2-7; D may be TRBD2 (5 bases). V was pared by 0 bases and J by 2 bases, with 8 bases between. The germline gives CDR1 MNHEY, CDR2 SVGAGI. The CDR3 spans 14 residues.

The chain uses TRBV3-1 (or the pseudogene TRBV3-2) and TRBJ2-7; D perhaps matches TRBD1 (6 bases). Trimming stripped 1 base from V and 4 bases from J, with 17 bases between. From germline, CDR1 is LGHDT and CDR2 YNNKEL (reference sequence). The CDR3 sequence is 16 residues long. The CDR3 is CASSQGLPGHAYEQYF. The CDR3 coding sequence is TGTGCCAGCAGCCAAGGCCTACCGGGACACGCATACGAGCAGTACTTC.

This rearrangement joins TRBV14 to TRBJ1-1; D is possibly TRBD1 (6 bases). V lost 2 bases to trimming and J lost 3 bases, with 13 bases between them. The CDR3 runs to 15 residues. The germline V gene has CDR1 SGHDN and CDR2 FVKESK. Written as DNA, the CDR3 is TGTGCCAGCAGCCAACCTATTACAGGGTACACTGAAGCTTTCTTT. Protein product: CASSQPITGYTEAFF.

The chain links TRBV14 to TRBJ2-3; the D gene is possibly TRBD2 (5 bases). The CDR3 length is 17 residues. Germline CDR1 is SGHDN and CDR2 is FVKESK. The germline V and J ends were trimmed by 7 bases and 0 bases, with 20 bases remaining between them. For the CDR3, the DNA is TGTGCCAGCACCCCCCCGGAACCTCGGACTAGCACAGATACGCAGTATTTT. Its protein is CASTPPEPRTSTDTQYF.

There are a few counts of this clone. The rearrangement joins TRBV7-9 to TRBJ1-4; 7 bases fit TRBD1. Germline CDR1 is SEHNR and CDR2 is FQNEAQ (reference sequence). V was clipped by 10 bases and J by 6 bases; unmatched bases: 5. This CDR3 is built from 12 residues. The CDR3 sequence is CAIHGTDEKLFF. The CDR3 DNA reads TGTGCCATCCACGGGACAGATGAAAAACTGTTTTTT. Complete variable domain (other parts from reference TRBV7-9 and TRBJ1-4): DTGVSQNPRHKITKRGQNVTFRCDPISEHNRLYWYRQTLGQGPEFLTYFQNEAQLEKSRLLSDRFSAERPKGSFSTLEIQRTEQGDSAMYLCAIHGTDEKLFFGSGTQLSVL.

The rearrangement uses TRBV7-2 and TRBJ1-4, with a weak D call TRBD1 (5 bases). Germline assignment: CDR1 SGHTA and CDR2 FQGNSA. Trimming removed 2 bases at V and 3 bases at J, with 10 bases between. The length of the CDR3 is 15 residues. In nucleotides, the CDR3 is TGTGCCAGCAGCTTACAGGGAGGGGCTAATGAAAAACTGTTTTTT. It codes for CASSLQGGANEKLFF.

Only one count was recorded for this clone. The J gene is TRBJ2-6, the V gene TRBV4-1, with TRBD2 as a possible D gene (5 bases). V was cut by 1 base and J by 3 bases, with 13 bases left in between. The length of the CDR3 is 17 residues. Looked up from germline, CDR1 is MGHRA and CDR2 is YSYEKL. The chain's CDR3 is CASSQGLSAGGANVLTF. The CDR3, as DNA: TGCGCCAGCAGCCAAGGGTTGTCTGCGGGTGGGGCCAACGTCCTGACTTTC.

The J gene is TRBJ2-2, the V gene TRBV13, with TRBD2 identical over 7 bases. Per the germline V gene, CDR1 is PRHDT and CDR2 is FYEKMQ (reference sequence). The CDR3 extends over 17 amino acids. Losses at the gene ends were 2 bases for V and 4 bases for J; bases not matched to a gene: 10. The chain's CDR3 is CASSLRRLSGVTGELFF. The CDR3 DNA reads as TGTGCCAGCAGCTTACGAAGACTGAGCGGGGTCACCGGGGAGCTGTTTTTT.

The V gene is TRBV7-9, the J gene TRBJ2-1, with D maybe TRBD2 (6 bases). Germline values: CDR1 SEHNR, CDR2 FQNEAQ (reference sequence). CDR3 length equals 15 residues. V lost 1 base, J lost 4 bases, and 11 bases lay in between. This chain's CDR3 is CASSLGGDGYNEQFF. DNA for the CDR3: TGTGCCAGCAGCTTAGGCGGGGACGGTTACAATGAGCAGTTCTTC.

The chain employs TRBV9 and TRBJ2-2; D gene unclear. The CDR3 totals 16 residues. V lost 0 bases and J lost 3, with 12 bases in between. Germline CDR1 reads SGDLS; CDR2 reads YYNGEE. The CDR3 bases are TGTGCCAGCAGCGTAGATGGCCAATTGGACACCGGGGAGCTGTTTTTT. Translated: CASSVDGQLDTGELFF.

V is TRBV7-2 and J is TRBJ1-5; possibly TRBD1 for D (5 bases). This CDR3 region has 14 residues. Germline V gives CDR1 SGHTA, CDR2 FQGNSA. With 1 base removed from V and 6 bases from J, the gap between germline ends came to 10 bases. CDR3 sequence (DNA): TGTGCCAGCAGCTTAGACTCCGGGGGTCAGCCCCAGCATTTT. Its protein is CASSLDSGGQPQHF.

The chain couples TRBV5-1 to TRBJ1-4; 7 bases fit TRBD1. Germline lookup yields CDR1 SGHRS and CDR2 YFSETQ. Trimming cost V 0 bases and J 8 bases; bases outside gene matches: 7. CDR3 length: 15 amino acids. In DNA, the CDR3 is TGCGCCAGCAGCTTGGATACAGGGGAAAACGAAAAACTGTTTTTT. It encodes CASSLDTGENEKLFF. Supplemented by reference TRBV5-1 and TRBJ1-4, the full variable domain reads KAGVTQTPRYLIKTRGQQVTLSCSPISGHRSVSWYQQTPGQGLQFLFEYFSETQRNKGNFPGRFSGRQFSNSRSEMNVSTLELGDSALYLCASSLDTGENEKLFFGSGTQLSVL.

This chain joins TRBV28 and TRBJ1-1; D is unresolved. Germline V gene data show CDR1 as MDHEN and CDR2 as SYDVKM. This CDR3 comprises 14 residues. V lost 1 base and J lost 3, with 9 bases in between. The CDR3 DNA reads as TGTGCCAGCAGTTTATCGGTGTTATACACTGAAGCTTTCTTT. Translation: CASSLSVLYTEAFF.

The V gene is TRBV24-1, the J gene TRBJ1-2, with D maybe TRBD1 (6 bases). The CDR3 totals 17 residues. V gave up 3 bases and J gave up 0 bases, with 16 bases separating them. Germline CDR1 KGHDR, CDR2 SFDVKD. The CDR3 DNA is TGTGCCACCAGTGATACAGGGTCAGAGGGGGCTAACTATGGCTACACCTTC. Its translation is CATSDTGSEGANYGYTF.

The V gene is TRBV4-1, the J gene TRBJ2-7, with 7 bases that match TRBD2. Looked up from germline, CDR1 is MGHRA and CDR2 is YSYEKL. The V gene end was trimmed by 1 base and the J gene end by 2 bases; junction bases not matched to a gene: 8. The CDR3 length is 16 residues. The CDR3 loop reads CASSQVGGTPPYEQYF. In DNA, the CDR3 is TGCGCCAGCAGCCAAGTGGGGGGGACCCCACCCTACGAGCAGTACTTC.

The chain joins TRBV28 to TRBJ1-1; possibly TRBD1 for D (6 bases). Germline CDR1 is MDHEN and CDR2 is SYDVKM. The germline V and J ends were trimmed by 5 bases and 6 bases, with 22 bases remaining between them. The CDR3 length is 16 residues. DNA for the CDR3: TGTGCCAGCAGTCCCCCGGTCTGGGGGCCGTCGGCTGAAGCTTTCTTT. It translates to CASSPPVWGPSAEAFF.

This rearrangement joins TRBV9 to TRBJ1-5, with a tentative D call TRBD1 (5 bases). Germline V lookup: CDR1 SGDLS, CDR2 YYNGEE. V was cut by 4 bases and J by 5 bases, with 13 bases left in between. The CDR3 totals 14 residues. The CDR3 region is CASSLAGGDQPQHF. DNA of the CDR3: TGTGCCAGCAGCCTGGCGGGGGGGGATCAGCCCCAGCATTTT.

The chain is built from TRBV6-1 and TRBJ1-5; D ambiguous. The CDR3 is 17 residues long. The V end lost 2 bases, the J end lost 0 bases, and 14 bases lay between the germline ends. Germline values: CDR1 MNHNS, CDR2 SASEGT. The CDR3 region is CASSENWAGGSNQPQHF. CDR3 nucleotides: TGTGCCAGCAGTGAAAATTGGGCAGGAGGTAGCAATCAGCCCCAGCATTTT.

V gene TRBV19 combines with J gene TRBJ1-4; 7 positions agree with TRBD1. The germline gives CDR1 LNHDA, CDR2 SQIVND (reference sequence). V lost 10 bases and J lost 6; bases outside the gene matches: 5. The CDR3 is made up of 12 amino acids. CDR3: CATRDRDEKLFF. For the CDR3, the DNA is TGTGCCACCCGAGACAGGGATGAAAAACTGTTTTTT.

The chain uses TRBV5-1 and TRBJ2-5, with 9 positions matching TRBD1. The junction had 12 bases not matched to a gene; V was cut back by 3 bases and J by 3 bases. CDR1 is SGHRS, CDR2 YFSETQ, per germline. The CDR3 length is 17 residues. Here the CDR3 reads CASSSRQGTGREETQYF. The CDR3 nucleotides are TGCGCCAGCAGCTCTCGCCAAGGGACAGGGAGGGAAGAGACCCAGTACTTC. Looking up the rest from reference TRBV5-1 and TRBJ2-5 gives the full variable domain: KAGVTQTPRYLIKTRGQQVTLSCSPISGHRSVSWYQQTPGQGLQFLFEYFSETQRNKGNFPGRFSGRQFSNSRSEMNVSTLELGDSALYLCASSSRQGTGREETQYFGPGTRLLVL.

J is TRBJ2-3 and V is TRBV24-1; the match to TRBD1 covers 12 bases. V lost 7 bases and J lost 2; bases outside the gene matches: 18. The length of the CDR3 is 20 residues. From germline, CDR1 is KGHDR and CDR2 SFDVKD. DNA for the CDR3: TGTGCCACCAGACCCAATCTTGTTGGGACAGGGGGCATTTTCACAGATACGCAGTATTTT. This encodes CATRPNLVGTGGIFTDTQYF.

The rearrangement joins TRBV3-1 (or the pseudogene TRBV3-2) to TRBJ2-5; 8 nucleotides line up with TRBD2. The V gene's germline CDR1 is LGHDT and CDR2 YNNKEL (reference sequence). V lost 8 bases, J lost 1 base, and 3 bases stayed unmatched. The CDR3 runs 13 residues. Here the CDR3 reads CASGSGIQETQYF. The DNA for the CDR3 is TGTGCCAGCGGTAGCGGGATCCAAGAGACCCAGTACTTC.

The V gene is TRBV3-1 (or the pseudogene TRBV3-2), the J gene TRBJ2-2; TRBD2 might be the D (6 bases). Germline values: CDR1 LGHDT, CDR2 YNNKEL (reference sequence). The CDR3 is 16 amino acids. The V end was cut by 3 bases, the J end by 4 bases, with 15 bases between. CDR3 loop: CASSQSMAGRTGELFF. CDR3 DNA sequence: TGTGCCAGCAGCCAGTCGATGGCGGGGCGCACCGGGGAGCTGTTTTTT.